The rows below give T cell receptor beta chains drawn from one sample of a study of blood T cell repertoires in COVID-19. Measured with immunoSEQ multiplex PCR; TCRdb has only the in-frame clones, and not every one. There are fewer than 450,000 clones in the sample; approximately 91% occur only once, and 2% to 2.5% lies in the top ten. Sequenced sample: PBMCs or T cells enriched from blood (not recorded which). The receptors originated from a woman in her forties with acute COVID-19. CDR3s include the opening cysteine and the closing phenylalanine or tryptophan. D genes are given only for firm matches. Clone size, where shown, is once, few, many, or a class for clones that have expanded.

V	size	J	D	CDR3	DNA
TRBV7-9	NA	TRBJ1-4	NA	CASSTRGIGNEKLFF	TGTGCCAGCAGCACCAGGGGTATAGGTAATGAAAAACTGTTTTTT
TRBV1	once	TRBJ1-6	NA	CTSSQRSNSPLHF	TGCACCAGCAGCCAGAGAAGTAATTCACCCCTCCACTTT
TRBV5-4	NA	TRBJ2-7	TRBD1	CASSLRDSPYEQYF	TGTGCCAGCAGCCTCCGGGACAGTCCCTACGAGCAGTACTTC
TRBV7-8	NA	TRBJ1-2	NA	CASSPYRTANYGYTF	TGTGCCAGCAGCCCTTACAGGACCGCTAACTATGGCTACACCTTC
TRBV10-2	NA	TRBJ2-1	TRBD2	CASSGRTSGPWDEQFF	TGCGCCAGCAGTGGTCGGACTAGCGGGCCTTGGGATGAGCAGTTCTTC
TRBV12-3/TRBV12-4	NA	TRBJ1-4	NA	CASSWALSEKLFF	TGTGCCAGCAGTTGGGCCTTGAGCGAAAAACTGTTTTTT
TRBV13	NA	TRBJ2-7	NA	CASSPGRAEQYF	TGTGCCAGCAGTCCTGGGCGGGCCGAGCAGTACTTC
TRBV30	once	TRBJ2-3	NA	CAWRRGGGTDTQYF	TGTGCCTGGAGAAGGGGTGGTGGCACAGATACGCAGTATTTT
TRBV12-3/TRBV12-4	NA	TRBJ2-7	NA	CASRDRDSYEQYF	TGTGCCAGCAGGGACAGAGACTCCTACGAGCAGTACTTC
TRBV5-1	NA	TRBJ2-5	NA	CASSLANSGASQETQYF	TGCGCCAGCAGCTTGGCCAATTCAGGCGCTTCCCAAGAGACCCAGTACTTC
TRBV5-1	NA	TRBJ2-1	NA	CASSRVTSYNEQFF	TGCGCCAGCAGCCGGGTCACGTCCTACAATGAGCAGTTCTTC
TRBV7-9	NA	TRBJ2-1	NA	CASSLYNTHNEQFF	TGTGCCAGCAGCTTATATAACACCCACAATGAGCAGTTCTTC
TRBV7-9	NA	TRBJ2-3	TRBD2	CASSRAGGEVGTQYF	TGTGCCAGCAGCAGAGCGGGGGGTGAAGTAGGTACGCAGTATTTT
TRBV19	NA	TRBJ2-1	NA	CASSIPDRLGNEQFF	TGTGCCAGTAGTATCCCTGACAGGCTTGGCAATGAGCAGTTCTTC
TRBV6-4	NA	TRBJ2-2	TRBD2	CASSPGGTSTGELFF	TGTGCCAGCAGTCCCGGCGGGACTAGCACCGGGGAGCTGTTTTTT
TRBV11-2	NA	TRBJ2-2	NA	CASSLTVSSGELFF	TGTGCCAGCAGCTTAACGGTATCTAGTGGGGAGCTGTTTTTT
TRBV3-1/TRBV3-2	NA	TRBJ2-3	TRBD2	CASSQELGGGRTDTQYF	TGTGCCAGCAGCCAAGAACTCGGGGGGGGACGCACAGATACGCAGTATTTT
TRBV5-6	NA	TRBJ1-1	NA	CASSSTGFTEAFF	TGTGCCAGCAGCTCCACAGGGTTCACTGAAGCTTTCTTT
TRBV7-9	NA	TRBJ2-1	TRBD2	CASSFSGAYNEQFF	TGTGCCAGCAGCTTCAGCGGGGCCTACAATGAGCAGTTCTTC
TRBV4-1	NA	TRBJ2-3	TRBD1	CASSTQDRGADTQYF	TGCGCCAGCAGCACCCAAGACAGGGGCGCCGATACGCAGTATTTT
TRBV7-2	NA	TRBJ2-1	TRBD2	CASSSPGLAGGGSYNEQFF	TGTGCCAGCAGCTCCCCCGGACTAGCGGGGGGCGGGTCCTACAATGAGCAGTTCTTC
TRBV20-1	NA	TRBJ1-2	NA	CSAQGNYGYTF	TGCAGTGCCCAGGGAAACTATGGCTACACCTTC
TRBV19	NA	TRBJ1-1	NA	CASRFQASREAFF	TGTGCCAGTAGATTTCAGGCGAGTCGAGAAGCTTTCTTT
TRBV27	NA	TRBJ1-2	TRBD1	CASSPRRDRGYGYTF	TGTGCCAGCAGCCCTCGCCGTGACAGGGGGTATGGCTACACCTTC
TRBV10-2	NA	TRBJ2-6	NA	CASKETGDFSGANVLTF	TGCGCCAGCAAGGAGACAGGCGACTTCTCTGGGGCCAACGTCCTGACTTTC
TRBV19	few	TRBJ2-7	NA	CASSIDRNKDYEQYF	TGTGCCAGTAGTATAGACAGGAACAAGGACTACGAGCAGTACTTC
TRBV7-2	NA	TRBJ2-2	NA	CASSREPFGELFF	TGTGCCAGCAGCCGAGAGCCATTCGGGGAGCTGTTTTTT
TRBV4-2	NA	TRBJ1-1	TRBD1	CASSQAGTGGTEAFF	TGTGCCAGCAGCCAAGCCGGGACAGGGGGCACTGAAGCTTTCTTT
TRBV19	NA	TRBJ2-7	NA	CASSADKQQYF	TGTGCCAGTAGTGCCGACAAGCAGCAGTACTTC
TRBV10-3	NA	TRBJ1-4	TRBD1	CAIREDRGGEKLFF	TGTGCCATCAGGGAGGACAGGGGTGGCGAAAAACTGTTTTTT
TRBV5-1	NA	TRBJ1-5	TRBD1	CASSTGQGGQPQHF	TGCGCCAGCAGCACAGGACAGGGCGGTCAGCCCCAGCATTTT
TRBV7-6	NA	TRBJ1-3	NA	CASSLSGGTGNTIYF	TGTGCCAGCAGCTTATCGGGGGGTACTGGAAACACCATATATTTT
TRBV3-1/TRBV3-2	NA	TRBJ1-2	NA	CASSPARGSVYGYTF	TGTGCCAGCAGCCCCGCAAGGGGCTCAGTTTATGGCTACACCTTC
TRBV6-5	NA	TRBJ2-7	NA	CASSYGRGSYEQYF	TGTGCCAGCAGTTACGGTAGGGGATCCTACGAGCAGTACTTC
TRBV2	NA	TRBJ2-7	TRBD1	CASSARTGAYEQYF	TGTGCCAGCAGTGCCCGGACAGGGGCCTACGAGCAGTACTTC
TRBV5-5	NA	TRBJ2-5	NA	CASSPYREGETQYF	TGTGCCAGCAGCCCATACAGGGAAGGAGAGACCCAGTACTTC
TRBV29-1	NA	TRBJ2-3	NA	CSVVGGTSTDTQYF	TGCAGCGTTGTTGGGGGGACTAGCACAGATACGCAGTATTTT
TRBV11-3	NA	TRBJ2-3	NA	CASSLDGGSDTQYF	TGTGCCAGCAGCTTAGATGGGGGGTCAGATACGCAGTATTTT
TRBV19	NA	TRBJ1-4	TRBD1	CASSTLYGQGHREKLFF	TGTGCCAGTAGTACCCTTTACGGACAGGGACATCGTGAAAAACTGTTTTTT
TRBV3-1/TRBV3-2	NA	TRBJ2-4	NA	CASSQTTGIRNIQYF	TGTGCCAGCAGCCAAACAACAGGAATCAGGAACATTCAGTACTTC
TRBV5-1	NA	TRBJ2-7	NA	CASSLDRIYEQYF	TGCGCCAGCAGCTTGGACAGGATCTACGAGCAGTACTTC
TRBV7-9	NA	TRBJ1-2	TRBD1	CASSLGTGVNYGYTF	TGTGCCAGCAGCTTAGGGACAGGGGTTAACTATGGCTACACCTTC
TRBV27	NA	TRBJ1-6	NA	CASSSLEGNSPLHF	TGTGCCAGCAGTTCCTTAGAGGGTAATTCACCCCTCCACTTT
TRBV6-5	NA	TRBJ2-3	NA	CASSYFRGARNTQYF	TGTGCCAGCAGTTACTTCCGGGGGGCGCGAAATACGCAGTATTTT
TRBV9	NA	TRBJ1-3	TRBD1	CASSVRGQGAGNTIYF	TGTGCCAGCAGCGTCAGGGGACAGGGTGCTGGAAACACCATATATTTT
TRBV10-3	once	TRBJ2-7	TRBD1	CAISDGQGFPYEQYF	TGTGCCATCAGTGACGGACAGGGATTTCCCTACGAGCAGTACTTC
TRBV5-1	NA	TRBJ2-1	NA	CASSLESGVGPYNEQFF	TGCGCCAGCAGCTTGGAATCGGGGGTAGGCCCCTACAATGAGCAGTTCTTC
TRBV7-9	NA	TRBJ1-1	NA	CASSSGSNTEAFF	TGTGCCAGCAGCTCCGGGAGTAACACTGAAGCTTTCTTT
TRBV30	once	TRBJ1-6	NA	CAWKRLRANSPLHF	TGTGCCTGGAAAAGATTGCGGGCTAATTCACCCCTCCACTTT
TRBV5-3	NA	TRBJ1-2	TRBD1	CARSLVAGQGSYGYTF	TGTGCCAGAAGCTTGGTGGCGGGACAGGGTTCCTATGGCTACACCTTC
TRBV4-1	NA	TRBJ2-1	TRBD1	CASSQSGTVSYNEQFF	TGCGCCAGCAGCCAATCCGGGACAGTCTCCTACAATGAGCAGTTCTTC
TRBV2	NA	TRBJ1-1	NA	CASKSREVDYTEAFF	TGTGCCAGCAAGTCCCGGGAGGTGGACTACACTGAAGCTTTCTTT
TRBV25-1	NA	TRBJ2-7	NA	CASSRTGGTYEQYF	TGTGCCAGCAGTAGGACGGGGGGCACCTACGAGCAGTACTTC
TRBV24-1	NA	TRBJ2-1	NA	CATSEQGSSYNEQFF	TGTGCCACCAGTGAACAGGGAAGTTCCTACAATGAGCAGTTCTTC
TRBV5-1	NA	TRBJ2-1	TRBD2	CASSTSGLYNEQFF	TGCGCCAGCAGCACGTCGGGACTATACAATGAGCAGTTCTTC
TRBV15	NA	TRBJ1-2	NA	CATSGGRNYGYTF	TGTGCCACCTCGGGAGGGCGAAACTATGGCTACACCTTC
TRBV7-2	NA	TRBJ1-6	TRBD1	CASSFSGGQGAPLHF	TGTGCCAGCAGCTTTAGTGGAGGACAGGGTGCACCCCTCCACTTT
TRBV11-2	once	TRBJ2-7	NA	CASSSTRTAAYEQYF	TGTGCCAGCAGCTCCACCCGGACAGCAGCCTACGAGCAGTACTTC
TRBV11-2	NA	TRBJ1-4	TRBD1	CASSQNGQGAAGEKLFF	TGTGCCAGCAGCCAAAATGGACAGGGGGCGGCCGGTGAAAAACTGTTTTTT
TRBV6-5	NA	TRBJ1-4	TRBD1	CASSYESRGEKLFF	TGTGCCAGCAGTTATGAGAGCAGGGGGGAAAAACTGTTTTTT